The rows below give T cell receptor beta chains drawn from one sample of a study of neurological immune-mediated disorders. One entry per CDR3 protein, called by TCRdb with MiXCR from the 5' RACE reads. The table shows tens of thousands of distinct CDR3 sequences, with around 2.3% occurring only once. Input material: PBMCs. The receptors stem from a man in his fifties or sixties with multiple sclerosis. Both conserved end residues are part of each CDR3. D genes are given only for firm matches. Clone size is given as once, few, many, or a class for an expanded clone.

J,V,size,D,CDR3,DNA
TRBJ1-2,TRBV7-2,many,-,CASSLAGTVGYTF,TGTGCCAGCAGCTTAGCGGGCACCGTGGGCTACACCTTC
TRBJ2-7,TRBV20-1,many,TRBD1,CSGTRTGETYEQYF,TGCAGTGGTACTCGGACAGGAGAAACCTACGAGCAGTACTTC
TRBJ1-4,TRBV20-1,many,TRBD1,CSAHHRGVAEKLFF,TGCAGTGCCCATCACAGGGGGGTGGCTGAAAAACTGTTTTTT
TRBJ2-5,TRBV5-1,many,-,CASSLGGRYQETQYF,TGCGCCAGCAGCTTGGGGGGACGCTACCAAGAGACCCAGTACTTC
TRBJ2-7,TRBV7-2,many,-,CASSFGGGKGEQYF,TGTGCCAGCAGCTTTGGGGGCGGGAAAGGCGAGCAGTACTTC
TRBJ2-2,TRBV10-3,many,TRBD2,CATAQRGELFF,TGTGCCACCGCTCAGCGGGGTGAGCTGTTTTTT
TRBJ2-7,TRBV20-1,many,TRBD1,CSAKQGNEQYF,TGCAGTGCCAAACAGGGGAACGAGCAGTACTTC
TRBJ2-7,TRBV9,many,-,CASSVGFDYEQYF,TGTGCCAGCAGCGTGGGGTTCGACTACGAGCAGTACTTC
TRBJ2-5,TRBV7-6,many,TRBD2,CASSLGGLAVQETQYF,TGTGCCAGCAGCTTAGGTGGACTAGCGGTACAAGAGACCCAGTACTTC
TRBJ2-3,TRBV7-2,many,-,CASSLGVTQYF,TGTGCCAGCAGCTTAGGGGTTACGCAGTATTTT
TRBJ1-1,TRBV9,many,-,CASSPGQTNTEAFF,TGTGCCAGCAGCCCCGGACAGACGAACACTGAAGCTTTCTTT
TRBJ1-2,TRBV10-3,many,-,CAISEGSFYGYTF,TGTGCCATCAGTGAGGGCAGCTTCTATGGCTACACCTTC
TRBJ2-3,TRBV9,many,-,CASSGPPRPGAEDTQYF,TGTGCCAGCAGCGGCCCTCCGCGCCCGGGGGCGGAGGATACGCAGTATTTT
TRBJ1-1,TRBV7-3,many,-,CASSRRTMNTEAFF,TGTGCCAGCAGCCGCCGCACCATGAACACTGAAGCTTTCTTT